This is a list of T cell receptor beta chains from one sample in a study of cytomegalovirus exposure and HLA in healthy donors. TCRdb keeps only in-frame clones here, not all; method: immunoSEQ multiplex PCR. Here the sample spans approximately 170,000 clones, roughly 80% being singletons. The sample was PBMCs. All receptors derive from a man aged 50-59 years in good health and CMV-seropositive. The CDR3 runs from the conserved cysteine through the conserved F or W. D genes are given only for firm matches. Size is stated for part of the rows, as once, few or many counts, or as a class when the clone is expanded.

d_gene	v_gene	j_gene	abundance	CDR3aa	CDR3nt
TRBD1	TRBV2	TRBJ2-3	NA	CASSEAGTGVPDTQYF	TGTGCCAGCAGTGAAGCGGGGACAGGGGTGCCCGATACGCAGTATTTT
TRBD2	TRBV27	TRBJ2-1	NA	CASSKTSGSYNEQFF	TGTGCCAGCAGCAAGACTAGCGGGAGTTACAATGAGCAGTTCTTC
TRBD1	TRBV7-9	TRBJ1-3	NA	CASSSDRVNTIYF	TGTGCCAGCAGCTCCGACAGGGTAAACACCATATATTTT
NA	TRBV27	TRBJ1-2	NA	CASSEQLSSYGYTF	TGTGCCAGCAGCGAACAGCTAAGCTCCTATGGCTACACCTTC
TRBD2	TRBV5-4	TRBJ2-7	few	CASSLVAGGREQYF	TGTGCCAGCAGCTTGGTAGCGGGAGGGCGCGAGCAGTACTTC
NA	TRBV21-1	TRBJ1-5	NA	CASRQGLCQPQHF	TGTGCCAGCAGACAGGGCCTGTGCCAGCCCCAGCATTTT
NA	TRBV19	TRBJ2-1	NA	CASTRGGGRWFNEQFF	TGTGCCAGTACCCGCGGCGGCGGGCGCTGGTTCAATGAGCAGTTCTTC
NA	TRBV11-2	TRBJ1-2	NA	CASSDADSLYGYTF	TGTGCCAGCAGTGACGCCGACAGCCTCTATGGCTACACCTTC
NA	TRBV15	TRBJ2-3	NA	CATSRVGDGADTQYF	TGTGCCACCAGCAGAGTCGGGGATGGAGCAGATACGCAGTATTTT
TRBD1	TRBV19	TRBJ1-5	once	CASSILDRARQPQHF	TGTGCCAGTAGTATCCTCGACAGGGCCAGGCAGCCCCAGCATTTT
NA	TRBV7-9	TRBJ2-3	few	CASSLGFGVGSTDTQYF	TGTGCCAGCAGCTTAGGGTTCGGGGTCGGAAGCACAGATACGCAGTATTTT
TRBD1	TRBV10-3	TRBJ2-3	NA	CAIRTGGPTDTQYF	TGTGCCATCAGGACAGGGGGGCCCACAGATACGCAGTATTTT
TRBD2	TRBV5-4	TRBJ2-7	NA	CASSLGGTSGSISYEQYF	TGTGCCAGCAGCTTGGGGGGGACTAGCGGGAGTATCTCCTACGAGCAGTACTTC
NA	TRBV27	TRBJ2-7	NA	CAGSPPGRYEQYF	TGTGCCGGCAGTCCCCCAGGGCGCTACGAGCAGTACTTC
NA	TRBV28	TRBJ2-7	NA	CASSLSQGEQYF	TGTGCCAGCAGTTTATCGCAGGGCGAGCAGTACTTC
NA	TRBV7-9	TRBJ2-3	NA	CASSLSTDTQYF	TGTGCCAGCAGTCTATCCACAGATACGCAGTATTTT
TRBD1	TRBV19	TRBJ1-6	NA	CASSIGQGSWNSPLHF	TGTGCCAGTAGTATAGGACAGGGCTCTTGGAATTCACCCCTCCACTTT
TRBD2	TRBV7-8	TRBJ2-5	NA	CASSPQLAGETQYF	TGTGCCAGCAGCCCCCAACTAGCGGGAGAGACCCAGTACTTC
NA	TRBV15	TRBJ1-2	NA	CATSRDGGQSWYGYTF	TGTGCCACCAGCAGAGATGGAGGACAGTCTTGGTATGGCTACACCTTC
NA	TRBV28	TRBJ1-1	few	CASSLSQDRKAFF	TGTGCCAGCAGTTTATCCCAAGACAGGAAAGCTTTCTTT
NA	TRBV10-3	TRBJ2-1	NA	CAISEYSNEQFF	TGTGCCATCAGTGAGTATAGCAATGAGCAGTTCTTC
NA	TRBV10-3	TRBJ1-5	NA	CAISESGLTANQPQHF	TGTGCCATCAGTGAGTCGGGACTTACTGCCAATCAGCCCCAGCATTTT
NA	TRBV2	TRBJ2-7	NA	CASSDRVSYEQYF	TGTGCCAGCAGTGACAGGGTCTCCTACGAGCAGTACTTC
TRBD1	TRBV6-5	TRBJ1-2	NA	CASSYRRDRGYGYTF	TGTGCCAGCAGTTACCGCCGGGACAGGGGCTATGGCTACACCTTC
NA	TRBV19	TRBJ2-3	NA	CASSHVVLDITDTQYF	TGTGCCAGTAGCCATGTAGTGTTGGACATAACAGATACGCAGTATTTT
TRBD2	TRBV5-8	TRBJ2-3	NA	CASSLGTSGGGTDTQYF	TGTGCCAGCAGCTTGGGCACTAGCGGGGGGGGCACAGATACGCAGTATTTT
NA	TRBV7-8	TRBJ1-5	NA	CASSLLEAGSSNQPQHF	TGTGCCAGCAGCTTACTCGAGGCGGGATCTAGCAATCAGCCCCAGCATTTT
NA	TRBV7-9	TRBJ1-1	NA	CASSLGASEAFF	TGTGCCAGCAGCTTAGGTGCCAGTGAAGCTTTCTTT
NA	TRBV7-2	TRBJ2-3	NA	CASSLGTGVGTDTQYF	TGTGCCAGCAGCTTAGGTACGGGAGTGGGAACAGATACGCAGTATTTT
NA	TRBV11-2	TRBJ2-7	NA	CASSFGADSNYEQYF	TGTGCCAGCAGCTTCGGGGCGGACAGCAACTACGAGCAGTACTTC
NA	TRBV7-9	TRBJ2-3	few	CASTYMDTQYF	TGTGCCAGCACCTATATGGATACGCAGTATTTT
TRBD2	TRBV4-1	TRBJ2-7	once	CASSQGRGALEQYF	TGCGCCAGCAGCCAAGGGCGGGGGGCCCTCGAGCAGTACTTC
NA	TRBV4-2	TRBJ1-5	NA	CASSQETGFGYQPQHF	TGTGCCAGCAGCCAAGAAACCGGGTTCGGATATCAGCCCCAGCATTTT
NA	TRBV6-1	TRBJ2-7	NA	CASSEGTAYEQYF	TGTGCCAGCAGTGAAGGGACAGCATACGAGCAGTACTTC
NA	TRBV28	TRBJ1-1	NA	CASSTRGGLMNTEAFF	TGTGCCAGCAGTACCCGCGGGGGCCTAATGAACACTGAAGCTTTCTTT
NA	TRBV1	TRBJ1-6	NA	CTSSRESLQSSYNSPLHF	TGCACCAGCAGCCGCGAGAGCCTACAGAGCTCCTATAATTCACCCCTCCACTTT
NA	TRBV29-1	TRBJ1-2	NA	CSVAVTGNGYTF	TGCAGCGTTGCTGTGACAGGAAATGGCTACACCTTC
NA	TRBV18	TRBJ2-6	NA	CASSPPLRLSSGANVLTF	TGTGCCAGCTCACCACCGCTGAGACTGAGCTCTGGGGCCAACGTCCTGACTTTC
NA	TRBV2	TRBJ1-6	NA	CASTEGPPFGLHF	TGTGCCAGCACGGAGGGGCCGCCTTTTGGCCTCCACTTT
NA	TRBV5-6	TRBJ1-3	NA	CASSSMGVGTPSGNTIYF	TGTGCCAGCAGCTCGATGGGGGTGGGGACTCCCTCTGGAAACACCATATATTTT
NA	TRBV5-1	TRBJ1-1	NA	CASSLAGGDTEAFF	TGCGCCAGCAGCTTGGCCGGGGGGGACACTGAAGCTTTCTTT
NA	TRBV15	TRBJ2-1	NA	CATSRDRSLNEQFF	TGTGCCACCAGCAGAGATCGTAGCCTCAATGAGCAGTTCTTC
NA	TRBV18	TRBJ1-3	once	CASSLYGDTSSGNTIYF	TGTGCCAGCTCCCTTTATGGGGACACGAGCTCTGGAAACACCATATATTTT
NA	TRBV14	TRBJ2-5	few	CASSPLAQGIETQYF	TGTGCCAGCAGCCCCCTTGCGCAGGGGATTGAGACCCAGTACTTC
TRBD2	TRBV4-1	TRBJ2-1	NA	CASSHGLAGPYNEQFF	TGCGCCAGCAGCCACGGACTAGCGGGGCCTTACAATGAGCAGTTCTTC
TRBD2	TRBV27	TRBJ2-7	once	CASSDSGREYEQYF	TGTGCCAGCAGTGATAGCGGGAGGGAATACGAGCAGTACTTC
NA	TRBV5-6	TRBJ2-3	few	CASSYGVSADTQYF	TGTGCCAGCAGCTACGGGGTTTCCGCAGATACGCAGTATTTT
NA	TRBV5-6	TRBJ1-1	NA	CASSFYQGKNTEAFF	TGTGCCAGCAGCTTCTATCAGGGGAAGAACACTGAAGCTTTCTTT
NA	TRBV19	TRBJ2-1	NA	CASSPSHSHNEQFF	TGTGCCAGTAGTCCGTCCCACAGTCACAATGAGCAGTTCTTC
NA	TRBV7-2	TRBJ1-3	once	CASSLFGGGQGNTIYF	TGTGCCAGCAGCTTATTTGGGGGGGGGCAAGGAAACACCATATATTTT
NA	TRBV7-6	TRBJ1-5	NA	CASSLPYRVPSSDSNQPQHF	TGTGCCAGCAGCTTACCCTACAGGGTCCCAAGTTCCGATAGCAATCAGCCCCAGCATTTT
NA	TRBV5-6	TRBJ2-7	NA	CASSLTDSHSVWYF	TGTGCCAGCAGCTTGACGGACTCGCATAGCGTCTGGTACTTC
NA	TRBV21-1	TRBJ2-7	NA	CARIRVSRKDYYEQYF	TGTGCCAGGATTCGAGTCAGCCGTAAAGACTACTACGAGCAGTACTTC
TRBD1	TRBV6-1	TRBJ1-5	NA	CAANKDRGNQPQHF	TGTGCAGCCAACAAGGACAGGGGGAATCAGCCCCAGCATTTT
NA	TRBV4-2	TRBJ1-6	few	CASSQDSAGPPLHF	TGTGCCAGCAGCCAAGATTCGGCAGGTCCACCCCTCCACTTT
NA	TRBV29-1	TRBJ2-1	NA	CSVPDLIGGIEQFF	TGCAGCGTTCCCGACCTAATAGGGGGTATAGAGCAGTTCTTC
NA	TRBV5-5	TRBJ1-4	NA	CASSFGQILNEKLFF	TGTGCCAGCAGCTTCGGACAGATTCTGAATGAAAAACTGTTTTTT
NA	TRBV20-1	TRBJ2-7	NA	CSGRSGYEQYF	TGCAGTGGGAGGTCGGGGTACGAGCAGTACTTC
TRBD1	TRBV5-1	TRBJ2-7	NA	CASSPGQGAREQYF	TGCGCCAGCAGCCCGGGACAGGGGGCGCGAGAGCAGTACTTC
TRBD1	TRBV27	TRBJ2-7	NA	CASSYRGSYEQYF	TGTGCCAGCAGCTACAGGGGCTCCTACGAGCAGTACTTC